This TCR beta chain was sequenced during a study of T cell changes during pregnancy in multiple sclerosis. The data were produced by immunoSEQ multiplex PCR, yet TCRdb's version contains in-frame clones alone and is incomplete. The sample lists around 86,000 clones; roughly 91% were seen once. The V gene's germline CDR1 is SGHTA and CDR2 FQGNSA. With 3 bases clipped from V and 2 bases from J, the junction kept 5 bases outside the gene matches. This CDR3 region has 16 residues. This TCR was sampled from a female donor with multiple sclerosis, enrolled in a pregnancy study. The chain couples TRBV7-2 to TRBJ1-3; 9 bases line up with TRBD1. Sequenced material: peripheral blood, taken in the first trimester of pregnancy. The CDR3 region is CASSFSGTGTGNTIYF. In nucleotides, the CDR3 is TGTGCCAGCAGCTTTTCCGGGACAGGGACTGGAAACACCATATATTTT.